One sample yielded the 18 T cell receptor beta chains listed below, sequenced in a study of T-cell memory formation after mild COVID-19. A single record per CDR3 protein comes from TCRdb applying MiXCR to the 5' RACE reads. The sample lists around 320,000 distinct CDR3 sequences; around 27% were seen once. Sequencing input: PBMCs or a T cell subset sorted from them (not recorded which). The receptors come from an adult woman who had mild COVID-19 (a few samples of this study predate the infection). Cell type and time point are not known.

This clonotype appeared many times. V is TRBV20-1 and J is TRBJ2-5; TRBD2 is a possible D gene (6 bases). V was shortened by 0 bases and J by 3 bases, with 14 bases between the two germline ends. This CDR3 contains 15 residues. Germline lookup yields CDR1 DFQATT and CDR2 SNEGSKA (reference sequence). CDR3 residues: CSARDMRGLKETQYF. The CDR3 DNA follows: TGCAGTGCTAGAGATATGCGAGGACTAAAAGAGACCCAGTACTTC.

This clonotype was detected a few times. This chain joins TRBV7-9 and TRBJ1-4; no clear D gene. Trimming removed 3 bases from V and 7 bases from J, with 6 bases in between. In germline, CDR1 is SEHNR, CDR2 FQNEAQ (reference sequence). CDR3 length equals 12 residues. In DNA, the CDR3 is TGTGCCAGCAGCTTTGAAAGTGAAAAACTGTTTTTT. It translates to CASSFESEKLFF. The full variable domain, rest sourced from reference TRBV7-9 and TRBJ1-4, is DTGVSQNPRHKITKRGQNVTFRCDPISEHNRLYWYRQTLGQGPEFLTYFQNEAQLEKSRLLSDRFSAERPKGSFSTLEIQRTEQGDSAMYLCASSFESEKLFFGSGTQLSVL.

This clonotype was seen only a few times. The genes are TRBV5-1 and TRBJ2-7, with D possibly being TRBD2 (6 bases). This CDR3 is 14 amino acids long. Trimming cost V 3 bases and J 3 bases, with 13 bases left between them. Germline CDR1 is SGHRS and CDR2 is YFSETQ. The CDR3 coding sequence is TGCGCCAGCAGCTGGGGTAGCGGTAGCTACGAGCAGTACTTC. This translates into CASSWGSGSYEQYF.

The V and J genes are TRBV5-6 and TRBJ2-1; no clear D gene. The CDR3 sequence is 15 residues long. CDR1 and CDR2 (germline): SGHDT, YYEEEE. With 4 bases removed from V and 4 bases from J, the gap between germline ends came to 15 bases. The CDR3 loop reads CASSPAGPIYNEQFF. The CDR3 nucleotides are TGTGCCAGCAGCCCAGCCGGACCCATTTACAATGAGCAGTTCTTC. Using reference TRBV5-6 and TRBJ2-1 for the parts outside the CDR3, the full variable domain is DAGVTQSPTHLIKTRGQQVTLRCSPKSGHDTVSWYQQALGQGPQFIFQYYEEEERQRGNFPDRFSGHQFPNYSSELNVNALLLGDSALYLCASSPAGPIYNEQFFGPGTRLTVL.

V usage is TRBV29-1 and J usage is TRBJ1-1, with unresolved D. The CDR3 has 15 amino acids. V lost 4 bases, J lost 0 bases, and 15 bases lay in between. Germline CDR1 reads SQVTM; CDR2 reads ANQGSEA. CDR3 sequence (DNA): TGCAGCGTTGGGGGAGAGTTTGGTATGAACACTGAAGCTTTCTTT. Encoded protein: CSVGGEFGMNTEAFF.

This clonotype was recorded a few times. The chain has TRBV7-6 and TRBJ2-2; D may match TRBD1 or TRBD2 (5 bases each). CDR1 and CDR2 from the germline V gene are SGHVS and FNYEAQ. The CDR3 consists of 18 residues. Deletions cut 6 bases from V and 0 bases from J, with 20 bases between. The CDR3 bases are TGTGCCAGCAGGGCTATCCAGGGACCCCGAGCGAACACCGGGGAGCTGTTTTTT. This translates into CASRAIQGPRANTGELFF.

The V gene is TRBV12-3 or TRBV12-4, the J gene TRBJ2-5, with 9 bases matching TRBD2. The CDR3 is 16 amino acids. After removal of 2 bases from V and 2 bases from J, the junction contained 6 bases not matched to a gene. This CDR3 reads CASSLSLLAGQETQYF. The CDR3 region has the DNA TGTGCCAGCAGTTTATCCCTCCTAGCGGGGCAAGAGACCCAGTACTTC.

The J gene is TRBJ2-4, the V gene TRBV3-1, with 11 bases lining up with TRBD2. This CDR3 spans 15 amino acids. Germline V gives CDR1 LGHDT, CDR2 YNNKEL (reference sequence). After removal of 4 bases from V and 12 bases from J, the junction contained 11 bases not matched to a gene. The CDR3 region has the DNA TGTGCCAGCAGCCTGACTAGCGGGGCGCGCGCTGGTCAGTACTTC. Translating it yields CASSLTSGARAGQYF.

About this clonotype itself: The junction departs from germline at one end; a sequencing error may be responsible. The chain couples TRBV7-9 to TRBJ1-1; 7 nucleotides agree with TRBD1. The CDR3 spans 13 residues. Germline V CDR1 and CDR2: SEHNR, FQNEAQ (reference sequence). The CDR3 loop reads CASSLTGNAEAFF. The CDR3 DNA is TGTGCCAGCAGCTTGACAGGGAACGCTGAAGCTTTCTTT.

J is TRBJ1-1 and V is TRBV18, with a possible D match to TRBD1 (6 bases). This CDR3 is built from 14 residues. Trimming removed 4 bases from V and 3 bases from J, with 12 bases in between. CDR1 is KGHSH and CDR2 is LQKENI in the germline V gene. The CDR3 DNA reads as TGTGCCAGCTCACTCCGGGGGCTCGACACTGAAGCTTTCTTT. Its translation is CASSLRGLDTEAFF.

The V call is TRBV30, the J call TRBJ2-3, with 9 bases identical to TRBD2. CDR1 GTSNPN and CDR2 SVGIG come from the germline V gene (reference sequence). V shed 1 base, J shed 4 bases, and the junction held 24 bases outside the gene matches. This CDR3 has 21 amino acids. The CDR3 DNA reads as TGTGCCTGGAGTGGATTAGCGGGGGTCCTTCCTACCCTCAACGAGCCAGATACGCAGTATTTT. Amino acid sequence: CAWSGLAGVLPTLNEPDTQYF.

This clonotype showed up just a few times. The chain carries TRBV12-3 or TRBV12-4 and TRBJ2-7; D remains unclear. The germline V and J ends were trimmed by 2 bases and 2 bases, with 7 bases remaining between them. This CDR3 comprises 13 residues. CDR3 residues: CASSLSPPYEQYF. The CDR3 DNA reads as TGTGCCAGCAGTTTATCCCCCCCCTACGAGCAGTACTTC.

This sequence joins TRBV20-1 and TRBJ1-2; 8 positions agree with TRBD1. CDR3 length: 14 residues. J gave up 8 bases and V 0 bases, and 8 bases lay outside the gene matches. The germline V gene encodes CDR1 DFQATT and CDR2 SNEGSKA (reference sequence). CDR3 amino acids: CSARDLGQGDGYTF. CDR3 nucleotides: TGCAGTGCTAGAGATCTCGGACAGGGTGACGGCTACACCTTC.

This clonotype appeared a few times. J is TRBJ1-5 and V is TRBV12-3 or TRBV12-4, with a tentative D call TRBD1 (5 bases). The CDR3 covers 14 residues. Trimming pared 10 bases from V and 4 bases from J, leaving 17 bases between. The CDR3 here is CANSWGTANQPQHF. As DNA, the CDR3 is TGTGCCAACTCCTGGGGGACCGCTAATCAGCCCCAGCATTTT.

This clonotype has ten or more counts. The J gene is TRBJ2-5, the V gene TRBV4-2; the match to TRBD2 covers 11 bases. Trimming removed 1 base from V and 2 bases from J; junction bases left unmatched: 0. The CDR3 length is 15 residues. Germline V lookup: CDR1 LGHNA, CDR2 YNFKEQ. The CDR3 region has the DNA TGTGCCAGCAGCCAAGGACTAGCGGGGCAAGAGACCCAGTACTTC. Its translation is CASSQGLAGQETQYF.

This clonotype was seen a few times. This sequence joins TRBV12-3 or TRBV12-4 and TRBJ2-5; D may be TRBD1 or TRBD2 (6 bases each). The CDR3 is 17 amino acids. V was shortened by 5 bases and J by 2 bases, with 21 bases between the two germline ends. DNA of the CDR3: TGTGCCAGCAGTCCCCGGACCAACAGGGAGGATCAAGAGACCCAGTACTTC. This gives the protein CASSPRTNREDQETQYF.

This clonotype was recorded at least ten times. V usage is TRBV9 and J usage is TRBJ1-6; maybe TRBD1 (6 bases). The CDR3 has 16 residues. The V end was cut by 3 bases, the J end by 0 bases, with 10 bases between. The V gene's germline CDR1 is SGDLS and CDR2 YYNGEE. The CDR3 DNA follows: TGTGCCAGCAGCGACGGGGGCAGCTCCTATAATTCACCCCTCCACTTT. This sequence encodes CASSDGGSSYNSPLHF.

This clonotype has a handful of counts. The rearrangement joins TRBV9 to TRBJ2-7; unclear D gene. There are 14 residues in the CDR3. Looked up from germline, CDR1 is SGDLS and CDR2 is YYNGEE. V gave up 4 bases and J gave up 0 bases, with 11 bases separating them. CDR3 nucleotide sequence: TGTGCCAGCAGCAAGCGTAAGAGCTCCTACGAGCAGTACTTC. This gives the protein CASSKRKSSYEQYF.